This T cell receptor (beta chain) stems from a study of chemoradiotherapy in HPV16-positive cancers. This clone was seen a few times. Generated by immunoSEQ multiplex PCR, the TCRdb table keeps only in-frame clones and is missing some. The table records 29,000 or so clones, roughly nine tenths of them present only once. There are 14 residues in the CDR3. V lost 2 bases, J lost 0 bases, and 6 bases lay in between. CDR1 is SGHNT and CDR2 is YYREEE in the germline V gene (reference sequence). The source was blood, collected from a patient who underwent chemoradiotherapy. This chain links TRBV5-4 with TRBJ1-3, with a tentative D call TRBD1 (5 bases). This receptor was taken from a human donor with HPV-associated anogenital cancer. The CDR3 region has the DNA TGTGCCAGCAGCTTCGGGGGCTCTGGAAACACCATATATTTT. Encoded protein: CASSFGGSGNTIYF. The full variable domain, completed using reference TRBV5-4 and TRBJ1-3, is ETGVTQSPTHLIKTRGQQVTLRCSSQSGHNTVSWYQQALGQGPQFIFQYYREEENGRGNFPPRFSGLQFPNYSSELNVNALELDDSALYLCASSFGGSGNTIYFGEGSWLTVV.